The subject of this entry is one T cell receptor (beta chain). The antigen is not known. This entry is derived from a study of identical twins. The V gene lost 7 bases and the J gene lost 4 bases, with 7 bases spanning the gap. This CDR3 region has 11 residues. Healthy Caucasians provided all donations. TCRdb ran MiXCR on the 5' RACE reads and lists one entry per CDR3 protein. The profile covers 400,000 to 600,000 distinct CDR3 sequences, with about 22% appearing a single time and around 0.5% taken by the ten largest. Study-wide points: Models underestimated how often monozygotic twins shared out-of-frame TCR alpha. Excess low generation probability was seen in twin-shared out-of-frame alpha sequences.

These same data were also listed under a study on yellow fever vaccine responses in identical twins.

This sequence originates from a woman aged 18-30 years in good health. Sequenced sample: CD4+ T cells sorted from blood. The gene calls are TRBV12-3 or TRBV12-4 and TRBJ2-5, with D perhaps given as TRBD1 or TRBD2 (5 bases each). The CDR3 sequence: CASMRGETQYF. CDR3 nucleotides: TGTGCCAGCATGAGGGGAGAGACCCAGTACTTC.